The 32 T cell receptor beta chains below were found in one sample sequenced in a study of blood T cell repertoires in COVID-19. Assay: immunoSEQ multiplex PCR; the TCRdb copy retains only in-frame clones and omits some. The sample has 430,000 or so clones, roughly 90% seen once; the top ten hold 0.7% to 0.85%. Source material: peripheral blood. These receptors were taken from a man aged 18 to 35 with COVID-19, enrolled during active disease.

V gene TRBV9 combines with J gene TRBJ2-7; perhaps TRBD2 as D (5 bases). The germline V gene has CDR1 SGDLS and CDR2 YYNGEE. The CDR3 spans 13 residues. The V and J ends lost 4 bases and 6 bases respectively, with 14 bases between them. DNA of the CDR3: TGTGCCAGCAGCTTCGGACTGGGCACCGAGCAGTACTTC. Its translation is CASSFGLGTEQYF.

The rearrangement links TRBV24-1 to TRBJ2-2; D not certain. V was shortened by 5 bases and J by 8 bases, with 14 bases between the two germline ends. Germline V lookup: CDR1 KGHDR, CDR2 SFDVKD. The CDR3 extends over 14 amino acids. CDR3 sequence reads: CATSALIAGGELFF. The CDR3 DNA is TGTGCCACCAGTGCCCTTATCGCCGGTGGGGAGCTGTTTTTT.

The V call is TRBV6-6, the J call TRBJ2-1, with 9 nucleotides matching TRBD1. The V gene's germline CDR1 is MNHNY and CDR2 SVGAGI (reference sequence). The V gene end was trimmed by 5 bases and the J gene end by 4 bases; junction bases not matched to a gene: 12. This CDR3 spans 17 amino acids. The CDR3 reads CASSPPVGQGEYNEQFF. The CDR3 DNA sequence: TGTGCCAGCAGTCCCCCCGTGGGACAGGGAGAATACAATGAGCAGTTCTTC.

The V gene is TRBV5-1, the J gene TRBJ2-3; TRBD1 aligns across 10 bases. Trimming cost V 3 bases and J 1 base; bases outside gene matches: 2. Germline CDR1 SGHRS, CDR2 YFSETQ. The CDR3 contains 15 residues. Written as DNA, the CDR3 is TGCGCCAGCAGCTCAGGGACAGGGGGCACAGATACGCAGTATTTT. This translates into CASSSGTGGTDTQYF. Filled out from reference TRBV5-1 and TRBJ2-3, the complete variable domain reads KAGVTQTPRYLIKTRGQQVTLSCSPISGHRSVSWYQQTPGQGLQFLFEYFSETQRNKGNFPGRFSGRQFSNSRSEMNVSTLELGDSALYLCASSSGTGGTDTQYFGPGTRLTVL.

This CDR3 reads CASRTSGTPEAELFF. The CDR3 DNA sequence: TGCGCCAGCCGGACTAGCGGGACCCCTGAGGCGGAGCTGTTTTTT. This chain links TRBV4-1 with TRBJ2-2; 12 bases align to TRBD2. Trimming at V came to 8 bases and at J to 10 bases, leaving 11 bases not matched to a gene. CDR3 length: 15 residues. Per the germline V gene, CDR1 is MGHRA and CDR2 is YSYEKL.

This rearrangement joins TRBV10-3 to TRBJ2-1, with TRBD1 as a possible D gene (5 bases). V lost 8 bases, J lost 6 bases, and 20 bases lay in between. The CDR3 runs 15 residues. The germline CDR1 and CDR2 sequences are ENHRY and SYGVKD. CDR3: CAIPLAGAMVNEQFF. DNA for the CDR3: TGTGCCATCCCCTTAGCTGGGGCCATGGTCAATGAGCAGTTCTTC.

In regard to this clone: This sample includes further DNA sequences coding for the same CDR3. V gene TRBV10-3 combines with J gene TRBJ1-1; D may be TRBD1 (5 bases). CDR1 and CDR2 from the germline V gene are ENHRY and SYGVKD. V dropped 5 bases and J dropped 1 base, with 11 bases sitting between them. The CDR3 sequence is 14 residues long. The CDR3 nucleotides are TGTGCCATCAGTCCCGGGACTGGGAACACTGAAGCTTTCTTT. Protein sequence: CAISPGTGNTEAFF.

V is TRBV2 and J is TRBJ1-2, with 12 bases aligning to TRBD1. Germline trimming cut 6 bases from V and 5 bases from J; bases unmatched to any gene: 10. Germline V gene sequence: CDR1 SNHLY, CDR2 FYNNEI. The CDR3 contains 16 residues. Here the CDR3 DNA reads TGTGCCAGCAGGGCTACGGGACAGGGGGCGCGGTATGGCTACACCTTC. This codes for CASRATGQGARYGYTF. Full variable domain (rest looked up from reference TRBV2 and TRBJ1-2): EPEVTQTPSHQVTQMGQEVILRCVPISNHLYFYWYRQILGQKVEFLVSFYNNEISEKSEIFDDQFSVERPDGSNFTLKIRSTKLEDSAMYFCASRATGQGARYGYTFGSGTRLTVV.

The chain couples TRBV13 to TRBJ1-1; D possibly corresponds to TRBD1 (5 bases). The germline V gene has CDR1 PRHDT and CDR2 FYEKMQ (reference sequence). Trimming cost V 2 bases and J 7 bases, with 5 bases left between them. The CDR3 contains 11 residues. CDR3: CASSLRGEAFF. Written as DNA, the CDR3 is TGTGCCAGCAGCTTAAGGGGTGAAGCTTTCTTT.

The CDR3 coding sequence is TGTGCCAGCAGCATAGGGATTAGCGGTTCCTACGAGCAGTACTTC. Residues: CASSIGISGSYEQYF. The V gene is TRBV7-9, the J gene TRBJ2-7; perhaps TRBD2 as D (6 bases). Per the germline V gene, CDR1 is SEHNR and CDR2 is FQNEAQ (reference sequence). The CDR3 totals 15 residues. V was clipped by 5 bases and J by 1 base, with 15 bases between them.

The chain has TRBV15 and TRBJ2-5; maybe TRBD1 (5 bases). Germline V gene sequence: CDR1 LNHNV, CDR2 YYDKDF (reference sequence). The V gene lost 2 bases and the J gene lost 4 bases, with 11 bases spanning the gap. CDR3 length: 14 amino acids. The CDR3 sequence: CATSRQWGRETQYF. In DNA, the CDR3 is TGTGCCACCAGCAGACAGTGGGGCCGAGAGACCCAGTACTTC.

This chain connects TRBV3-1 (or the pseudogene TRBV3-2) to TRBJ1-2; TRBD1 is a possible D gene (5 bases). Trimming removed 4 bases at V and 4 bases at J, with 10 bases between. The CDR3 runs 13 residues. Germline V gene data show CDR1 as LGHDT and CDR2 as YNNKEL (reference sequence). CDR3 sequence: CASSLPGGYGYTF. In DNA, the CDR3 is TGTGCCAGCAGCCTGCCGGGGGGCTATGGCTACACCTTC.

This chain links TRBV25-1 with TRBJ2-1; the match to TRBD2 covers 9 bases. V trimming: 5 bases; J trimming: 6 bases; junction bases outside the gene matches: 8. Looked up from germline, CDR1 is MGHDK and CDR2 is SYGVNS. CDR3 length equals 15 residues. The CDR3 sequence is CASSKLAGTRNEQFF. CDR3 nucleotide sequence: TGTGCCAGCAGTAAACTAGCGGGTACCCGCAATGAGCAGTTCTTC.

The CDR3 region is CASGDRDRSRRGPLHF. CDR3 sequence (DNA): TGTGCTAGTGGTGACCGGGACAGAAGCCGACGGGGGCCCCTCCACTTT. The chain joins TRBV12-5 to TRBJ1-6, with 7 bases fitting TRBD1. CDR1 LGHNT and CDR2 FRNRAP come from the germline V gene. V shed 5 bases, J shed 13 bases, and the junction held 17 bases outside the gene matches. The CDR3 spans 16 residues.

The chain has TRBV24-1 and TRBJ2-5; 8 positions agree with TRBD1. J gave up 4 bases and V 3 bases, and 6 bases lay outside the gene matches. Germline V gene sequence: CDR1 KGHDR, CDR2 SFDVKD. The CDR3 is made up of 15 amino acids. The DNA of the CDR3 is TGTGCCACCAGTGATGTTGGACAGGGAGGAGAGACCCAGTACTTC. Translated, it gives CATSDVGQGGETQYF.

This clone was found once. V gene TRBV25-1 combines with J gene TRBJ2-5; unclear D gene. This CDR3 contains 14 residues. V dropped 1 base and J dropped 5 bases, with 11 bases sitting between them. CDR1 is MGHDK, CDR2 SYGVNS, per germline. The CDR3 region is CASSESPLQETQYF. In nucleotides, the CDR3 is TGTGCCAGCAGTGAATCACCGTTGCAGGAGACCCAGTACTTC.

The rearrangement joins TRBV7-9 to TRBJ2-7; 10 bases map to TRBD1. Germline lookup yields CDR1 SEHNR and CDR2 FQNEAQ (reference sequence). Germline trimming cut 6 bases from V and 3 bases from J; bases unmatched to any gene: 5. This CDR3 region has 14 residues. The CDR3 region has the DNA TGTGCCAGCAGGACCGGGACAGGGGTCTACGAGCAGTACTTC. Translating gives CASRTGTGVYEQYF.

The V and J genes are TRBV9 and TRBJ1-1, with D unresolved. The CDR3 sequence is 16 residues long. Trimming took off 0 bases at V and 0 bases at J, with 12 bases between the two ends. The V gene's germline CDR1 is SGDLS and CDR2 YYNGEE. The CDR3 loop is CASSVESDPMNTEAFF. CDR3 in DNA: TGTGCCAGCAGCGTAGAGTCAGATCCGATGAACACTGAAGCTTTCTTT.

The rearrangement uses TRBV6-5 and TRBJ1-1; tentative D call: TRBD1 (5 bases). Germline V CDR1 and CDR2: MNHEY, SVGAGI. Trimming cost V 2 bases and J 1 base, with 8 bases left between them. The CDR3 consists of 14 residues. The CDR3 nucleotides read TGTGCCAGCAGTTACCGGGGGAGGAACACTGAAGCTTTCTTT. Its translation is CASSYRGRNTEAFF.

The chain couples TRBV2 to TRBJ1-2; D unclear. The V gene's germline CDR1 is SNHLY and CDR2 FYNNEI. Trimming took 5 bases from V and 3 from J, leaving 10 bases between them. CDR3 length: 13 amino acids. The CDR3 reads CASSKDSDYGYTF. In DNA form, the CDR3 reads TGTGCCAGCAGTAAGGACTCGGACTATGGCTACACCTTC.

The V and J genes are TRBV6-6 and TRBJ1-1, with a possible D match to TRBD1 (5 bases). The V and J ends lost 5 bases and 5 bases respectively, with 18 bases between them. The CDR3 extends over 15 amino acids. Germline V lookup: CDR1 MNHNY, CDR2 SVGAGI (reference sequence). The CDR3 loop is CASSLVLGEGTEAFF. CDR3 coding DNA: TGTGCCAGCAGTCTAGTTCTAGGGGAGGGGACTGAAGCTTTCTTT.

DNA for the CDR3: TGTGCCAGCAGCGTAGTGGGACACCTTAGCACAGATACGCAGTATTTT. Encoded protein: CASSVVGHLSTDTQYF. This rearrangement joins TRBV5-4 to TRBJ2-3, with TRBD1 as a possible D gene (6 bases). The CDR3 has 16 amino acids. Germline V lookup: CDR1 SGHNT, CDR2 YYREEE (reference sequence). V lost 4 bases, J lost 0 bases, and 15 bases lay in between.

V gene TRBV18 combines with J gene TRBJ1-5, with D unclear. CDR1 is KGHSH, CDR2 LQKENI, per germline. CDR3 size: 14 residues. V gave up 3 bases and J gave up 1 base, with 7 bases separating them. The CDR3 nucleotides are TGTGCCAGCTCACCGTGGCAGAGCAATCAGCCCCAGCATTTT. Protein product: CASSPWQSNQPQHF.

The sample holds one count of this clone. The chain combines TRBV4-2 with TRBJ1-1, with D hard to call. Looked up from germline, CDR1 is LGHNA and CDR2 is YNFKEQ. The CDR3 consists of 13 residues. Trimming removed 2 bases at V and 1 base at J, with 5 bases between. CDR3 in DNA: TGTGCCAGCAGCCAAACACGGAACACTGAAGCTTTCTTT. Translation: CASSQTRNTEAFF.

V gene TRBV19 combines with J gene TRBJ2-2; possible D gene TRBD1, 5 bases. Germline-derived CDR1 and CDR2 are LNHDA and SQIVND (reference sequence). The CDR3 covers 15 residues. With 0 bases removed from V and 0 bases from J, the gap between germline ends came to 5 bases. The CDR3 sequence is CASSIDRANTGELFF. CDR3 coding DNA: TGTGCCAGTAGTATAGACAGGGCGAACACCGGGGAGCTGTTTTTT.

The chain links TRBV5-4 to TRBJ2-1; possible D gene TRBD2, 7 bases. Trimming removed 3 bases at V and 8 bases at J, with 24 bases between. Germline loops: CDR1 SGHNT, CDR2 YYREEE (reference sequence). This CDR3 region has 17 residues. Here the CDR3 reads CASSSPPLGGGMDEQFF. CDR3 nucleotides: TGTGCCAGCAGCTCCCCCCCCTTGGGAGGGGGTATGGATGAGCAGTTCTTC.

V is TRBV19 and J is TRBJ2-1; 8 bases line up with TRBD2. V lost 2 bases, J lost 6 bases, and 3 bases stayed unmatched. The CDR3 is made up of 14 amino acids. Germline V CDR1 and CDR2: LNHDA, SQIVND (reference sequence). The CDR3 region is CASSIRGGLNEQFF. The CDR3 nucleotides read TGTGCCAGTAGTATACGCGGGGGGCTCAATGAGCAGTTCTTC.

This clone was picked up one time. The rearrangement links TRBV12-3 or TRBV12-4 to TRBJ1-1; D may be TRBD1 (5 bases). V was clipped by 6 bases and J by 6 bases, with 8 bases between them. The length of the CDR3 is 11 residues. Here the CDR3 reads CASRQGPEAFF. CDR3 in DNA: TGTGCCAGCAGGCAGGGCCCTGAAGCTTTCTTT.

The gene calls are TRBV7-3 and TRBJ1-6; D gene unclear. The germline V gene encodes CDR1 SGHTA and CDR2 FQGTGA. V lost 1 base, J lost 10 bases, and 11 bases lay in between. The CDR3 contains 14 residues. The DNA of the CDR3 is TGTGCCAGCAGCTTAAGTGGAGGTGGCTCACCCCTCCACTTT. It is translated as CASSLSGGGSPLHF.

V usage is TRBV9 and J usage is TRBJ2-6; D gene ambiguous. The CDR3 is 15 amino acids. Germline CDR1 SGDLS, CDR2 YYNGEE. Trimming stripped 4 bases from V and 0 bases from J, with 8 bases between. CDR3 region: CASSTRSSGANVLTF. CDR3 coding DNA: TGTGCCAGCAGCACTCGTAGCTCTGGGGCCAACGTCCTGACTTTC.

This CDR3 reads CSARTGREAFF. CDR3 coding DNA: TGCAGTGCTAGGACAGGTAGAGAAGCTTTCTTT. V usage is TRBV20-1 and J usage is TRBJ1-1, with a possible D match to TRBD1 (6 bases). This CDR3 comprises 11 residues. CDR1 is DFQATT, CDR2 SNEGSKA, per germline (reference sequence). Trimming removed 3 bases from V and 8 bases from J, with 10 bases in between.

A word on this clone: The sample has other DNA sequences that encode this CDR3 too. V usage is TRBV6-5 and J usage is TRBJ2-1; weak D call: TRBD1 (5 bases). Trimming cost V 5 bases and J 1 base, with 12 bases left between them. This CDR3 comprises 15 residues. Germline V gene sequence: CDR1 MNHEY, CDR2 SVGAGI. This CDR3 is CASSPDRQSYNEQFF. The CDR3, as DNA: TGTGCCAGCAGTCCCGACAGACAATCCTACAATGAGCAGTTCTTC.